Given below is one T cell receptor beta chain in context. These data are taken from a study of blood T cell repertoires in COVID-19. The overall study: T cells, B-cell-depleted T cells, or PBMCs supplied cDNA or gDNA.

Original analysis: Counts of nucleated cells, estimated from reference gene primer amplification, were obtained. Method: immunoSEQ multiplex PCR; TCRdb's copy keeps in-frame clones and lacks some. The DNA gave D and trimming, while V, J and clone size come from that table. The sample consists of around 230,000 clones, about 85% of them appearing once. Germline CDR1 is SGHNT and CDR2 is YYREEE (reference sequence). V shed 1 base and J shed 4 bases, with 14 bases lying between them. CDR3 size: 15 residues. V and J are TRBV5-4 and TRBJ2-5, with D tentatively TRBD2 (6 bases). The sample comprised peripheral blood. The receptor's source is a man aged 55 to 69 who had recovered from COVID-19. The CDR3 spells CASSLKKGSGETQYF. In DNA form, the CDR3 reads TGTGCCAGCAGCTTGAAGAAGGGTAGCGGAGAGACCCAGTACTTC.